This T cell receptor beta chain was retrieved from a study of cytomegalovirus exposure and HLA in healthy donors. The PCR ran on 60 Vbeta and 13 Jbeta primers. Assay: immunoSEQ multiplex PCR; the TCRdb copy retains only in-frame clones and omits some. This table holds over 150,000 clones, roughly 80% found once. Healthy people donating bone marrow made up the donors. This receptor was identified in a man aged 25 to 40 in good health and CMV-seronegative. Sequencing was performed on PBMCs.

The CDR3 protein is CASSHERLAGRPGELFF. CDR3 bases: TGTGCCAGCAGCCACGAGAGACTAGCGGGAAGACCCGGGGAGCTGTTTTTT. The J gene is TRBJ2-2, the V gene TRBV28, with 11 nucleotides matching TRBD2. Per the germline V gene, CDR1 is MDHEN and CDR2 is SYDVKM. Trimming removed 6 bases from V and 6 bases from J; junction bases left unmatched: 12. The CDR3 spans 17 residues.